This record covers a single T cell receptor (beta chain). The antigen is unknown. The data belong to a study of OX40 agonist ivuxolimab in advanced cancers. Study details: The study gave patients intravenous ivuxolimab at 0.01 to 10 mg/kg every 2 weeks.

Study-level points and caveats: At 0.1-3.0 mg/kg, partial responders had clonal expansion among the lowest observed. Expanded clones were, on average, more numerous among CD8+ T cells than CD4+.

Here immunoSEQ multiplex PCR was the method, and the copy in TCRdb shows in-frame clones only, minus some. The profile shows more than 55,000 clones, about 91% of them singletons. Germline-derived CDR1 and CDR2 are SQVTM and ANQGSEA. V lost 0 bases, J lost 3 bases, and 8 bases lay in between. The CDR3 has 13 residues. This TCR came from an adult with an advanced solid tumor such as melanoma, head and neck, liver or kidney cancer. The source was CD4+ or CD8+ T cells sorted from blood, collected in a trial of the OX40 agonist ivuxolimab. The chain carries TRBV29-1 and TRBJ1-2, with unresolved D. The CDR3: CSVEDHPDYGYTF. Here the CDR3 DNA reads TGCAGCGTTGAAGATCACCCAGACTATGGCTACACCTTC.